The 30 T cell receptor beta chains given below trace back to one sample, sequenced in a study of cytomegalovirus exposure and HLA in healthy donors. Method: immunoSEQ multiplex PCR; TCRdb's copy keeps in-frame clones and lacks some. The sample comprises under 200,000 clones, roughly 91% of which are singletons, and 3.5% to 4.5% rests with the top ten. Sequencing was performed on PBMCs. Every receptor here comes from a man aged 18 to 35 in good health and CMV-seropositive.

This clone was seen once. The J gene is TRBJ2-1, the V gene TRBV4-1; 9 positions agree with TRBD1. Germline-derived CDR1 and CDR2 are MGHRA and YSYEKL. V dropped 3 bases and J dropped 4; count of bases not matched to a gene: 4. The CDR3 extends over 15 amino acids. DNA for the CDR3: TGCGCCAGCAGCCAGGGACAGGGACAATACAATGAGCAGTTCTTC. Encoded protein: CASSQGQGQYNEQFF.

J is TRBJ2-5 and V is TRBV2; TRBD1 matches 7 bases. Trimming removed 3 bases from V and 7 bases from J; junction bases left unmatched: 8. Germline-derived CDR1 and CDR2 are SNHLY and FYNNEI. There are 14 residues in the CDR3. As DNA, the CDR3 is TGTGCCAGCAGTGAGCGTCAGGGGGTGGGGACCCAGTACTTC. This translates into CASSERQGVGTQYF.

This chain connects TRBV9 to TRBJ1-3, with TRBD1 as a possible D gene (5 bases). The CDR3 runs 15 residues. V was cut by 0 bases and J by 1 base, with 8 bases left in between. The V gene's germline CDR1 is SGDLS and CDR2 YYNGEE. The CDR3 spells CASSVEGVSGNTIYF. The CDR3 DNA follows: TGTGCCAGCAGCGTAGAAGGGGTTTCTGGAAACACCATATATTTT.

The rearrangement uses TRBV7-8 and TRBJ2-1, with 9 bases lining up with TRBD2. The length of the CDR3 is 19 residues. Germline values: CDR1 SGHVS, CDR2 FQNEAQ. V lost 5 bases and J lost 3; bases outside the gene matches: 17. The CDR3 region is CASSPRLAGSLGNYNEQFF. CDR3 bases: TGTGCCAGCAGCCCTCGGCTAGCGGGATCCCTAGGGAACTACAATGAGCAGTTCTTC.

The V gene is TRBV28, the J gene TRBJ1-3; no clear D. CDR1 is MDHEN and CDR2 is SYDVKM in the germline V gene. The CDR3 totals 18 residues. V lost 11 bases, J lost 6 bases, and 32 bases lay in between. For the CDR3, the DNA is TGTGCCGGAAGACGTGCGGGCAGTCCTGGTTTTTACGAAAACACCATATATTTT. Amino acid sequence: CAGRRAGSPGFYENTIYF.

The chain employs TRBV2 and TRBJ1-5; 10 bases match TRBD1. V gave up 6 bases and J gave up 7 bases; unmatched junction bases: 6. Germline CDR1 SNHLY, CDR2 FYNNEI. The CDR3 is made up of 14 amino acids. The CDR3: CASRDDRGQQPQHF. CDR3 bases: TGTGCCAGCAGAGATGACAGGGGGCAGCAGCCCCAGCATTTT.

CDR3 sequence: CASSSRQEYYEQYF. The CDR3 bases are TGTGCCAGCAGTTCCCGGCAGGAATACTACGAGCAGTACTTC. J is TRBJ2-7 and V is TRBV28; D not certain. The germline V and J ends were trimmed by 4 bases and 3 bases, with 13 bases remaining between them. Germline V gene lookup returns CDR1 MDHEN and CDR2 SYDVKM. This CDR3 comprises 14 residues.

J is TRBJ1-5 and V is TRBV12-5; 7 bases are a match to TRBD1. V trimming: 5 bases; J trimming: 5 bases; junction bases outside the gene matches: 6. Germline CDR1 is LGHNT and CDR2 is FRNRAP. The CDR3 runs 14 residues. DNA for the CDR3: TGTGCTAGTGGTGCAGACAGGGTTGATCAGCCCCAGCATTTT. It codes for CASGADRVDQPQHF.

This clone was seen only a few times. The chain has TRBV2 and TRBJ2-7; 8 bases align to TRBD1. The germline V gene has CDR1 SNHLY and CDR2 FYNNEI. J was trimmed by 5 bases and V by 6 bases; bases with no gene match: 9. This CDR3 region has 14 residues. This chain's CDR3 is CASSQGALENEQYF. The CDR3 DNA reads as TGTGCCAGCAGCCAGGGGGCGCTTGAAAACGAGCAGTACTTC.

This chain joins TRBV28 and TRBJ2-1; 11 bases line up with TRBD2. Germline lookup yields CDR1 MDHEN and CDR2 SYDVKM. V was pared by 6 bases and J by 0 bases, with 7 bases of the junction left unmatched. CDR3 size: 17 residues. The CDR3 is CASSPGLAESSYNEQFF. DNA for the CDR3: TGTGCCAGCAGCCCGGGACTAGCGGAAAGCTCCTACAATGAGCAGTTCTTC.

This clone came up a few times. The gene calls are TRBV6-6 and TRBJ1-2; 10 bases fit TRBD1. V trimming: 7 bases; J trimming: 2 bases; junction bases outside the gene matches: 7. Germline CDR1 is MNHNY and CDR2 is SVGAGI (reference sequence). The CDR3 spans 15 residues. Here the CDR3 reads CASTSRDRGNYGYTF. CDR3 bases: TGTGCCAGCACTTCCCGGGACAGGGGAAACTATGGCTACACCTTC.

V and J are TRBV6-1 and TRBJ2-5; 7 nucleotides agree with TRBD1. The CDR3 consists of 12 residues. The J segment lost 4 bases and the V segment lost 4 bases, leaving 0 bases of the junction unmatched. Germline values: CDR1 MNHNS, CDR2 SASEGT. Here the CDR3 reads CASSAGGETQYF. In DNA form, the CDR3 reads TGTGCCAGCAGTGCAGGGGGAGAGACCCAGTACTTC.

V usage is TRBV5-4 and J usage is TRBJ2-2; the match to TRBD2 covers 10 bases. This CDR3 is built from 17 residues. The J segment lost 4 bases and the V segment lost 3 bases, leaving 9 bases of the junction unmatched. Germline lookup yields CDR1 SGHNT and CDR2 YYREEE (reference sequence). The CDR3 sequence: CASSSIEVAGGTGELFF. In DNA form, the CDR3 reads TGTGCCAGCAGCTCCATTGAGGTAGCGGGAGGCACCGGGGAGCTGTTTTTT. Full variable domain (remainder filled in from reference TRBV5-4 and TRBJ2-2): ETGVTQSPTHLIKTRGQQVTLRCSSQSGHNTVSWYQQALGQGPQFIFQYYREEENGRGNFPPRFSGLQFPNYSSELNVNALELDDSALYLCASSSIEVAGGTGELFFGEGSRLTVL.

This rearrangement joins TRBV6-5 to TRBJ2-7, with TRBD2 as a possible D gene (5 bases). CDR1 and CDR2 (germline): MNHEY, SVGAGI. V was shortened by 2 bases and J by 3 bases, with 8 bases between the two germline ends. CDR3 length: 13 residues. CDR3 protein: CASSYGENYEQYF. Written as DNA, the CDR3 is TGTGCCAGCAGTTACGGGGAGAACTACGAGCAGTACTTC.

The chain combines TRBV5-1 with TRBJ1-1; D possibly corresponds to TRBD1 (6 bases). The germline CDR1 and CDR2 sequences are SGHRS and YFSETQ. There are 13 residues in the CDR3. Trimming pared 7 bases from V and 4 bases from J, leaving 14 bases between. The chain's CDR3 is CASSLQGVTEAFF. For the CDR3, the DNA is TGCGCCAGCTCCCTACAGGGTGTCACTGAAGCTTTCTTT. The variable domain in full, with the rest retrieved from reference TRBV5-1 and TRBJ1-1, is KAGVTQTPRYLIKTRGQQVTLSCSPISGHRSVSWYQQTPGQGLQFLFEYFSETQRNKGNFPGRFSGRQFSNSRSEMNVSTLELGDSALYLCASSLQGVTEAFFGQGTRLTVV.

The J gene is TRBJ2-7, the V gene TRBV27; 8 bases agree with TRBD2. Looked up from germline, CDR1 is MNHEY and CDR2 is SMNVEV (reference sequence). There are 16 residues in the CDR3. After removal of 2 bases from V and 6 bases from J, the junction contained 12 bases not matched to a gene. CDR3: CASSLTSPGLGFEQYF. The CDR3 coding sequence is TGTGCCAGCAGTTTAACATCACCGGGACTAGGTTTCGAGCAGTACTTC.

The rearrangement links TRBV15 to TRBJ1-5, with D tentatively TRBD1 (5 bases). Germline V gene sequence: CDR1 LNHNV, CDR2 YYDKDF (reference sequence). The CDR3 has 16 residues. V lost 5 bases to trimming and J lost 5 bases, with 19 bases between them. CDR3: CATSVGLTESYQPQHF. CDR3 coding DNA: TGTGCCACCAGCGTGGGACTTACAGAAAGTTATCAGCCCCAGCATTTT. The full variable domain, with the rest looked up from reference TRBV15 and TRBJ1-5, is DAMVIQNPRYQVTQFGKPVTLSCSQTLNHNVMYWYQQKSSQAPKLLFHYYDKDFNNEADTPDNFQSRRPNTSFCFLDIRSPGLGDTAMYLCATSVGLTESYQPQHFGDGTRLSIL.

The rearrangement uses TRBV7-3 and TRBJ2-1, with D perhaps TRBD1 (6 bases). The germline V gene has CDR1 SGHTA and CDR2 FQGTGA. The CDR3 runs 15 residues. Trimming left V 5 bases short and J 0 bases short, with 11 bases between. For the CDR3, the DNA is TGTGCCAGCAGCCGCAGGGGAAGCTCCTACAATGAGCAGTTCTTC. Amino acid sequence: CASSRRGSSYNEQFF.

This clone appeared once. The rearrangement uses TRBV7-9 and TRBJ1-5; 9 bases fit TRBD1. J lost 3 bases, V lost 5 bases, and 5 bases had no gene match. The CDR3 runs to 15 residues. Germline V gene lookup returns CDR1 SEHNR and CDR2 FQNEAQ (reference sequence). The CDR3 DNA reads as TGTGCCAGCAGCGAAGGGACAGGGCTCAATCAGCCCCAGCATTTT. It translates to CASSEGTGLNQPQHF.

The J gene is TRBJ1-5, the V gene TRBV7-8; possibly TRBD1 for D (6 bases). Trimming stripped 5 bases from V and 1 base from J, with 9 bases between. Germline V CDR1 and CDR2: SGHVS, FQNEAQ. The CDR3 contains 14 residues. The CDR3: CASSVDRSNQPQHF. The CDR3 region has the DNA TGTGCCAGCAGCGTGGACAGAAGCAATCAGCCCCAGCATTTT.

This rearrangement joins TRBV28 to TRBJ2-2; TRBD1 is a possible D gene (6 bases). This CDR3 comprises 17 residues. Germline V gene sequence: CDR1 MDHEN, CDR2 SYDVKM. With 7 bases removed from V and 3 bases from J, the gap between germline ends came to 21 bases. Written as DNA, the CDR3 is TGTGCCAGCACCCTTGCTACAGGGTTCGATTACACCGGGGAGCTGTTTTTT. Its translation is CASTLATGFDYTGELFF.

This chain connects TRBV5-1 to TRBJ2-3; 8 positions agree with TRBD2. The CDR3 is made up of 16 amino acids. With 3 bases clipped from V and 0 bases from J, the junction kept 6 bases outside the gene matches. The germline CDR1 and CDR2 sequences are SGHRS and YFSETQ. The CDR3 loop reads CASSSSGSGSTDTQYF. DNA of the CDR3: TGCGCCAGCAGCTCCAGCGGGAGCGGAAGCACAGATACGCAGTATTTT.

To note about this clone: The same CDR3 is also encoded by other DNA sequences in this sample. The CDR3 loop reads CATSTGSYNEQFF. The CDR3 DNA follows: TGTGCCACCAGCACGGGCTCCTACAATGAGCAGTTCTTC. V and J are TRBV15 and TRBJ2-1; D remains ambiguous. Between the trimmed V and J ends, which lost 4 bases and 0 bases, there was a span of 4 bases. The CDR3 runs to 13 residues. Germline lookup yields CDR1 LNHNV and CDR2 YYDKDF (reference sequence).

This rearrangement joins TRBV11-1 to TRBJ2-3, with TRBD1 as a possible D gene (6 bases). Per germline, CDR1 SGHAT and CDR2 FQDESV (reference sequence). This CDR3 has 14 residues. Trimming removed 5 bases at V and 0 bases at J, with 9 bases between. CDR3 nucleotide sequence: TGTGCCAGCAGCGGACAGTATAGCACAGATACGCAGTATTTT. This codes for CASSGQYSTDTQYF.

The chain combines TRBV5-1 with TRBJ1-3; D is unresolved. CDR1 and CDR2 (germline): SGHRS, YFSETQ. V dropped 3 bases and J dropped 0 bases, with 10 bases sitting between them. CDR3 length: 15 amino acids. The DNA of the CDR3 is TGCGCCAGCAGCTCCGGGTCACACTCTGGAAACACCATATATTTT. Its translation is CASSSGSHSGNTIYF.

V usage is TRBV28 and J usage is TRBJ2-3; 8 positions agree with TRBD2. J gave up 5 bases and V 7 bases, and 11 bases lay outside the gene matches. Germline CDR1 and CDR2: MDHEN and SYDVKM. CDR3 length: 15 residues. CDR3 nucleotides: TGTGCCAGCACTTCGGGCGCGGGAGGAATAGATACGCAGTATTTT. Translated: CASTSGAGGIDTQYF. The full variable domain, rest sourced from reference TRBV28 and TRBJ2-3, is DVKVTQSSRYLVKRTGEKVFLECVQDMDHENMFWYRQDPGLGLRLIYFSYDVKMKEKGDIPEGYSVSREKKERFSLILESASTNQTSMYLCASTSGAGGIDTQYFGPGTRLTVL.

The chain joins TRBV6-1 to TRBJ2-7; 9 bases line up with TRBD1. The CDR3 has 14 residues. After removal of 6 bases from V and 6 bases from J, the junction contained 9 bases not matched to a gene. Germline V CDR1 and CDR2: MNHNS, SASEGT. The CDR3 DNA sequence: TGTGCCAGCAGGGGACAGGGTCTTTGGTCCGAGCAGTACTTC. Its protein product is CASRGQGLWSEQYF.

The chain couples TRBV30 to TRBJ2-3; the D is unclear. Germline lookup yields CDR1 GTSNPN and CDR2 SVGIG (reference sequence). V lost 2 bases and J 0 bases, leaving 15 bases between the germline ends. This CDR3 is 16 amino acids long. The chain's CDR3 is CAWSLPGLSSTDTQYF. CDR3 DNA sequence: TGTGCCTGGAGTCTCCCTGGCTTATCTAGCACAGATACGCAGTATTTT.

The chain employs TRBV7-9 and TRBJ1-2; unclear D gene. CDR3 length: 13 residues. The germline V gene has CDR1 SEHNR and CDR2 FQNEAQ (reference sequence). Deletions cut 6 bases from V and 3 bases from J, with 11 bases between. The CDR3 DNA reads TGTGCCAGCAGACCGCCACCGGACTATGGCTACACCTTC. Amino acids: CASRPPPDYGYTF.

This clone was seen once. The chain is built from TRBV7-2 and TRBJ2-7; TRBD2 agrees at 13 bases. Germline-derived CDR1 and CDR2 are SGHTA and FQGNSA. The CDR3 runs to 15 residues. V was pared by 4 bases and J by 2 bases, with 2 bases of the junction left unmatched. In nucleotides, the CDR3 is TGTGCCAGCAGCTCCGGGACTAGCGGGACCTACGAGCAGTACTTC. It encodes CASSSGTSGTYEQYF.